This record concerns one T cell receptor (beta chain) sequence. CDR3 length: 17 amino acids. The V and J ends lost 1 base and 4 bases, in that order; junction bases with no gene match: 12. From germline, CDR1 is SGHNT and CDR2 YYREEE (reference sequence). Measured with immunoSEQ multiplex PCR; TCRdb has only the in-frame clones, and not every one. Of just over 150,000 clones in the sample, just under 95% were seen once. This specimen belongs to a study of control samples from healthy donors and cancer patients. Sequenced: blood. This receptor was taken from a woman in her forties in good health. This chain links TRBV5-4 with TRBJ1-1, with TRBD1 identical over 8 bases. The CDR3 bases are TGTGCCAGCAGCTTGCCCCTGGGGCAGGGGGCGAGCACTGAAGCTTTCTTT. Its translation: CASSLPLGQGASTEAFF.